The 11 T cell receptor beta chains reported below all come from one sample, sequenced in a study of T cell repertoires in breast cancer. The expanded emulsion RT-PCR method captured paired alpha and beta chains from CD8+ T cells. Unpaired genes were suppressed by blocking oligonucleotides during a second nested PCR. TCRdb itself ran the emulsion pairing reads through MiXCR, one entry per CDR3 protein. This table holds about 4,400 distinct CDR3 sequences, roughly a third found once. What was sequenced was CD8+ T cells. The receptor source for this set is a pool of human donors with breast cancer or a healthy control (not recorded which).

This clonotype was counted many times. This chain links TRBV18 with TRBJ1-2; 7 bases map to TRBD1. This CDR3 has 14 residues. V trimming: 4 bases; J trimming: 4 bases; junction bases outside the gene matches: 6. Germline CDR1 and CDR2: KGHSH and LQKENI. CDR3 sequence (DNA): TGTGCCAGCTCACGCACAGGGGAAGGCTATGGCTACACCTTC. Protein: CASSRTGEGYGYTF.

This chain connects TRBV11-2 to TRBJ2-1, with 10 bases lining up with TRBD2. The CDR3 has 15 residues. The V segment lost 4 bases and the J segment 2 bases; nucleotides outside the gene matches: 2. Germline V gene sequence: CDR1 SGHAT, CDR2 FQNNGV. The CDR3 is CASSSGTSAYNEQFF. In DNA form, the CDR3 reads TGTGCCAGCAGCTCCGGGACTAGCGCCTACAATGAGCAGTTCTTC.

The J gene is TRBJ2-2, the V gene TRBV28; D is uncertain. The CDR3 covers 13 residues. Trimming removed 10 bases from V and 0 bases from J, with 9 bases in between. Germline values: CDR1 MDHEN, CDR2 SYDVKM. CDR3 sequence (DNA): TGTGCCACCACAGTTTCGAACACCGGGGAGCTGTTTTTT. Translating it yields CATTVSNTGELFF.

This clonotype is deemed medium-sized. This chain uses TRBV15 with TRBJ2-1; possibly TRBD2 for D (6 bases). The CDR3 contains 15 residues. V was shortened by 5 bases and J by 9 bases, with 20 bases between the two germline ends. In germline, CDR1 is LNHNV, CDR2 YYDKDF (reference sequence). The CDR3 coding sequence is TGTGCCACCAGCGGCGGTGGAATTCCGGAGGGTGAGCAGTTCTTC. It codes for CATSGGGIPEGEQFF.

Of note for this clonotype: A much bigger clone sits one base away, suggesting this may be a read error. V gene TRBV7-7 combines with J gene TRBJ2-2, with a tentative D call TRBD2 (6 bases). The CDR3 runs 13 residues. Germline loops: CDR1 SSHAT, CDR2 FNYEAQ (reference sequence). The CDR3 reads CASGAGNTGELFF. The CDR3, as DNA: TGTGCTAGCGGCGCTGGGAACACCGGGGAGCTGTTTTTT.

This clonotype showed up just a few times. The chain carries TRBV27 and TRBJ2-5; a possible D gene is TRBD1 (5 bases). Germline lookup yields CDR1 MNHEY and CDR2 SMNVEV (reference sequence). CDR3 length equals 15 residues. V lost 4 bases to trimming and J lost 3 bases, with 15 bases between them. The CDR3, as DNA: TGTGCCAGCAGTTCTATAGGGCAGGGCGAAGAGACCCAGTACTTC. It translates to CASSSIGQGEETQYF.

In DNA, the CDR3 is TGTGCCAGCAGCCAACTTTTAGATACGCAGTATTTT. This gives the protein CASSQLLDTQYF. This chain uses TRBV28 with TRBJ2-3; no clear D gene. CDR1 and CDR2 (germline): MDHEN, SYDVKM. This CDR3 contains 12 residues. The germline V and J ends were trimmed by 6 bases and 5 bases, with 9 bases remaining between them.

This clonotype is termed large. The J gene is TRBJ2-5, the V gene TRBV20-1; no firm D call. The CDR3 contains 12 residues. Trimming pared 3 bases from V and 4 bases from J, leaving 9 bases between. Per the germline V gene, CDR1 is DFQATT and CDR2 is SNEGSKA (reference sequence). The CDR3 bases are TGCAGTGCTAGTTTACGGCTAGAGACCCAGTACTTC. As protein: CSASLRLETQYF.

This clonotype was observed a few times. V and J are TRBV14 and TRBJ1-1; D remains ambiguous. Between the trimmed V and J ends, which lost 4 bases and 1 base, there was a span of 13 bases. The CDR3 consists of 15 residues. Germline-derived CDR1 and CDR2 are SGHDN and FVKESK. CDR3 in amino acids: CASSRNLQWNTEAFF. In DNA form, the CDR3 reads TGTGCCAGCAGCCGTAACTTACAATGGAACACTGAAGCTTTCTTT. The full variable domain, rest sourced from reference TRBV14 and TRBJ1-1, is EAGVTQFPSHSVIEKGQTVTLRCDPISGHDNLYWYRRVMGKEIKFLLHFVKESKQDESGMPNNRFLAERTGGTYSTLKVQPAELEDSGVYFCASSRNLQWNTEAFFGQGTRLTVV.

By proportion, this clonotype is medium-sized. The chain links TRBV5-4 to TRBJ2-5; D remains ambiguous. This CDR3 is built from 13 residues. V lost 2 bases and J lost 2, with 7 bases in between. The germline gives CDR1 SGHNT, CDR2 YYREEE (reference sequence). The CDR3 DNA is TGTGCCAGCAGCTTCCCCTTGCAAGAGACCCAGTACTTC. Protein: CASSFPLQETQYF. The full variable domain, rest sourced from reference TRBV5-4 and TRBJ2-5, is ETGVTQSPTHLIKTRGQQVTLRCSSQSGHNTVSWYQQALGQGPQFIFQYYREEENGRGNFPPRFSGLQFPNYSSELNVNALELDDSALYLCASSFPLQETQYFGPGTRLLVL.

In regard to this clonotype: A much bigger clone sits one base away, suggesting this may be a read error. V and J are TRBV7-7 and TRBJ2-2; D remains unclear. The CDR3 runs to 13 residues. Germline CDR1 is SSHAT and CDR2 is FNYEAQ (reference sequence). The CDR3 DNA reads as TGTGCTAGCAGCGCTGGGAACACCGAGGAGCTGTTTTTT. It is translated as CASSAGNTEELFF.